The 14 T cell receptor beta chains listed next were all sequenced from one sample in a study of blood T cell repertoires in COVID-19. Generated by immunoSEQ multiplex PCR, the TCRdb table keeps only in-frame clones and is missing some. The sample lists about 72,000 clones, 82% seen once, with around 20% in the top ten. The sequenced material came from peripheral blood. The receptors originated from a human donor in a cohort sampled during active COVID-19.

This clone occurred many times. The CDR3 nucleotides are TGTGCCAGCAGCTTGGGCTGGCGGGACACTGAAGCTTTCTTT. This codes for CASSLGWRDTEAFF. J is TRBJ1-1 and V is TRBV5-4; D uncertain. CDR3 length: 14 amino acids. Germline V gene lookup returns CDR1 SGHNT and CDR2 YYREEE (reference sequence). The germline V and J ends were trimmed by 0 bases and 3 bases, with 9 bases remaining between them.

The chain couples TRBV2 to TRBJ2-2; D possibly corresponds to TRBD1 (6 bases). CDR1 and CDR2 from the germline V gene are SNHLY and FYNNEI. V dropped 1 base and J dropped 0 bases, with 9 bases sitting between them. The CDR3 loop spans 16 amino acids. CDR3 DNA: TGTGCCAGCAGTGAAGTGGGGGCACCGAACACCGGGGAGCTGTTTTTT. Protein product: CASSEVGAPNTGELFF. Using reference TRBV2 and TRBJ2-2 for the parts outside the CDR3, the full variable domain is EPEVTQTPSHQVTQMGQEVILRCVPISNHLYFYWYRQILGQKVEFLVSFYNNEISEKSEIFDDQFSVERPDGSNFTLKIRSTKLEDSAMYFCASSEVGAPNTGELFFGEGSRLTVL.

The rearrangement links TRBV5-4 to TRBJ1-2; TRBD1 aligns across 7 bases. Germline CDR1 and CDR2: SGHNT and YYREEE (reference sequence). Losses at the gene ends were 4 bases for V and 3 bases for J; bases not matched to a gene: 9. This CDR3 region has 15 residues. CDR3 in amino acids: CASSGLHDRDYGYTF. The CDR3 DNA sequence: TGTGCCAGCAGCGGGCTCCATGACAGGGACTATGGCTACACCTTC.

The gene calls are TRBV20-1 and TRBJ2-2, with D tentatively TRBD2 (6 bases). Germline CDR1 reads DFQATT; CDR2 reads SNEGSKA (reference sequence). Between the trimmed V and J ends, which lost 3 bases and 1 base, there was a span of 15 bases. CDR3 length equals 16 residues. CDR3 sequence reads: CSASDSRGRNTGELFF. The CDR3 nucleotides read TGCAGTGCTAGTGACTCGCGGGGACGGAACACCGGGGAGCTGTTTTTT.

V and J are TRBV5-1 and TRBJ1-6; TRBD1 matches at 9 bases. Germline V CDR1 and CDR2: SGHRS, YFSETQ. V lost 3 bases and J lost 17; bases outside the gene matches: 9. The CDR3 covers 13 residues. CDR3 region: CASSSGTGTTVHF. The CDR3, as DNA: TGCGCCAGCAGCTCTGGGACAGGGACCACCGTCCACTTT.

The V call is TRBV2, the J call TRBJ2-7; 10 nucleotides match TRBD2. Germline CDR1 SNHLY, CDR2 FYNNEI. This CDR3 has 15 amino acids. The junction had 7 bases not matched to a gene; V was cut back by 6 bases and J by 2 bases. In DNA, the CDR3 is TGTGCCAGCAGAACCGGGACTAGCGTAACCTACGAGCAGTACTTC. Translation gives CASRTGTSVTYEQYF.

The rearrangement joins TRBV4-1 to TRBJ2-3; 9 bases are a match to TRBD2. The germline gives CDR1 MGHRA, CDR2 YSYEKL. This CDR3 contains 15 residues. After removal of 3 bases from V and 5 bases from J, the junction contained 6 bases not matched to a gene. The CDR3 sequence is CASSQVAGGGDTQYF. The DNA of the CDR3 is TGCGCCAGCAGCCAGGTGGCGGGGGGGGGAGATACGCAGTATTTT.

This clone was observed once. The chain carries TRBV7-2 and TRBJ2-7; a weak D match, TRBD1 (6 bases). The germline V and J ends were trimmed by 5 bases and 7 bases, with 18 bases remaining between them. Germline-derived CDR1 and CDR2 are SGHTA and FQGNSA. The CDR3 is 14 amino acids. Here the CDR3 DNA reads TGTGCCAGCAGCCCCATCAGGGACACGATAGAGCAGTACTTC. This codes for CASSPIRDTIEQYF. The whole variable domain, remainder taken from reference TRBV7-2 and TRBJ2-7, is GAGVSQSPSNKVTEKGKDVELRCDPISGHTALYWYRQSLGQGLEFLIYFQGNSAPDKSGLPSDRFSAERTGGSVSTLTIQRTQQEDSAVYLCASSPIRDTIEQYFGPGTRLTVT.

This clone occurred once. The chain carries TRBV19 and TRBJ1-5; 8 bases match TRBD1. Per germline, CDR1 LNHDA and CDR2 SQIVND (reference sequence). The CDR3 covers 15 residues. The V segment lost 5 bases and the J segment 7 bases; nucleotides outside the gene matches: 10. The CDR3 sequence: CASSWGQAIGQPQHF. Written as DNA, the CDR3 is TGTGCCAGTAGTTGGGGACAGGCAATAGGCCAGCCCCAGCATTTT.

This clone was recorded once. The chain employs TRBV5-1 and TRBJ1-2; 7 bases agree with TRBD1. There are 15 residues in the CDR3. The V gene end was trimmed by 3 bases and the J gene end by 5 bases; junction bases not matched to a gene: 10. Germline V gives CDR1 SGHRS, CDR2 YFSETQ. The CDR3 here is CASSSVGTAIYGYTF. CDR3 DNA: TGCGCCAGCAGCTCGGTAGGGACAGCGATATATGGCTACACCTTC.

The chain links TRBV18 to TRBJ2-7; 7 bases line up with TRBD1. The CDR3 has 15 residues. The trim removed 3 bases at V and 5 bases at J, leaving 10 bases unmatched. CDR1 is KGHSH and CDR2 is LQKENI in the germline V gene. The CDR3 DNA reads TGTGCCAGCTCACCTTCCACAGGGGATGGCGACGAGCAGTACTTC. Encoded protein: CASSPSTGDGDEQYF.

V gene TRBV7-9 combines with J gene TRBJ2-7; 10 bases map to TRBD1. The trim removed 5 bases at V and 2 bases at J, leaving 6 bases unmatched. The germline V gene encodes CDR1 SEHNR and CDR2 FQNEAQ (reference sequence). This CDR3 has 15 amino acids. The CDR3 sequence: CASSGGQGYTYEQYF. The DNA of the CDR3 is TGTGCCAGCAGCGGGGGACAGGGGTATACCTACGAGCAGTACTTC.

J is TRBJ2-7 and V is TRBV11-2; 8 bases match TRBD2. V lost 5 bases, J lost 4 bases, and 13 bases stayed unmatched. Germline V gives CDR1 SGHAT, CDR2 FQNNGV. This CDR3 is built from 16 residues. CDR3 sequence: CASSPGGGRGSYEQYF. CDR3 DNA sequence: TGTGCCAGCAGCCCGGGGGGGGGTCGAGGGTCGTACGAGCAGTACTTC.

This clone was counted a single time. This chain links TRBV5-1 with TRBJ2-3; TRBD2 matches at 7 bases. CDR3 length equals 16 residues. Germline lookup yields CDR1 SGHRS and CDR2 YFSETQ. The ends lost 5 bases at V and 0 bases at J; junction bases unmatched: 9. The DNA for the CDR3 is TGCGCCAGCAGATTTGGGAGGGCCTCTAGCACAGATACGCAGTATTTT. As protein: CASRFGRASSTDTQYF.